This T cell receptor (beta chain) was found in a study of T-cell memory formation after mild COVID-19. Overall study: The two donors had largely donor-specific TCR clusters. Findings and limits, study-wide: Memory from before infection featured some responding clones, which suggests cross-reactive memory joined. A balance of CD4 and CD8 characterized clones contracting day 15 to 85, whereas later expanders leaned CD4+. Proof of SARS-CoV-2 specificity was absent for the second-wave clones that crested on day 37.

This clonotype was seen many times. Its antigen is undetermined. From the 5' RACE reads, TCRdb called clonotypes with MiXCR, one entry per CDR3 protein. Found here are 100,000 to 150,000 distinct CDR3 sequences, approximately 5.9% of them singletons; the top ten hold about 2.2%. Trimming took off 6 bases at V and 2 bases at J, with 11 bases between the two ends. This CDR3 is built from 14 residues. The germline V gene encodes CDR1 MNHEY and CDR2 SMNVEV (reference sequence). This chain links TRBV27 with TRBJ2-1, with D hard to call. The specimen sequenced was PBMCs or a T cell subset sorted from them (not recorded which). This receptor was taken from an adult woman who had mild COVID-19 (a few samples of this study predate the infection). Cell type and time point are not known. This CDR3 reads CASRPAGTYNEQFF. CDR3 sequence (DNA): TGTGCCAGCAGACCCGCAGGCACCTACAATGAGCAGTTCTTC.